A selection of T cell receptor beta chains follows, all from one sample in a study of cytomegalovirus exposure and HLA in healthy donors. The data were produced by immunoSEQ multiplex PCR, yet TCRdb's version contains in-frame clones alone and is incomplete. The table lists about 160,000 clones, less than 90% of them singletons, with around 5% in the top ten. The sequencing sample was made of PBMCs. The receptors originated from a woman in her twenties or thirties in good health and CMV-seronegative. Both conserved end residues are part of each CDR3. Each record gives: V gene, clone size, CDR3 protein. Clone size is not always given. Where it is, it says once, few, many or a class for expanded clones.

v_gene: TRBV2
abundance: .
CDR3aa: CASQTSHYEQYF

v_gene: TRBV2
abundance: .
CDR3aa: CASSAFRFSGNTIYF

v_gene: TRBV5-4
abundance: .
CDR3aa: CASSLAGSGYGYTF

v_gene: TRBV27
abundance: few
CDR3aa: CASMGDRVYGYTF

v_gene: TRBV7-3
abundance: .
CDR3aa: CASSYDGSHDSTDTQYF

v_gene: TRBV7-3
abundance: .
CDR3aa: CASSPVVSKSYNEQFF

v_gene: TRBV9
abundance: once
CDR3aa: CASSVGSEGLTDTQYF

v_gene: TRBV7-2
abundance: .
CDR3aa: CASSLTGGGNTIYF

v_gene: TRBV7-9
abundance: .
CDR3aa: CASSFLTTGGYSPLHF

v_gene: TRBV29-1
abundance: .
CDR3aa: CSAWENEQFF

v_gene: TRBV19
abundance: few
CDR3aa: CASSISFNQPQHF

v_gene: TRBV4-3
abundance: .
CDR3aa: CASSQPSTSGITGELFF

v_gene: TRBV4-1
abundance: .
CDR3aa: CASSQVWTGGANTGELFF

v_gene: TRBV7-9
abundance: .
CDR3aa: CASSPPNSNQPQHF

v_gene: TRBV5-4
abundance: .
CDR3aa: CASSFLTGATDTQYF

v_gene: TRBV5-1
abundance: .
CDR3aa: CASSFLGSQTQYF

v_gene: TRBV6-5
abundance: .
CDR3aa: CASSYVGSTFF

v_gene: TRBV19
abundance: .
CDR3aa: CASRGQGGHWYQPQHF

v_gene: TRBV27
abundance: .
CDR3aa: CASSLRQGSDTQYF

v_gene: TRBV7-8
abundance: .
CDR3aa: CASRLNRDRSYEQYF

v_gene: TRBV27
abundance: .
CDR3aa: CASSRVWTKNSPLHF

v_gene: TRBV25-1
abundance: .
CDR3aa: CASSEVGTSSYNEQFF

v_gene: TRBV5-1
abundance: .
CDR3aa: CASSFRGDGNTIYF

v_gene: TRBV13
abundance: .
CDR3aa: CASSSGTGAVGYTF

v_gene: TRBV4-3
abundance: .
CDR3aa: CASSQDTTGGNTIYF

v_gene: TRBV5-6
abundance: .
CDR3aa: CASSLGRTPSYGYTF

v_gene: TRBV4-1
abundance: .
CDR3aa: CASSQDLVDASEGNEQFF

v_gene: TRBV4-1
abundance: .
CDR3aa: CASSQDLSASNQPQHF

v_gene: TRBV27
abundance: .
CDR3aa: CASSFTSVLPHTGELFF

v_gene: TRBV5-3
abundance: .
CDR3aa: CARRQRTSGRNYNEQFF

v_gene: TRBV7-3
abundance: few
CDR3aa: CASSPGLNTEAFF

v_gene: TRBV4-1
abundance: once
CDR3aa: CASSQEMRGLNIQYF